This record covers a single T cell receptor (beta chain). This clone was seen just once. Its antigen is not yet known. There are no base qualities to consult, and no much larger clone falls within one base. TCRbeta CDR3 regions were amplified from genomic DNA by means of the immunoSEQ Assay, a bias-controlled multiplex PCR. The source study handled its data this way. The number of nucleated cells in each sample was estimated from the amplification of reference gene primers within the assay. To quantify the absolute abundance of each unique TCRbeta CDR3 rearrangement, sequence reads were collapsed and filtered. Productive Simpson clonality was computed per sample as the square root of Simpson's diversity index over productive rearrangements. As stored in TCRdb, this immuneACCESS dataset retains in-frame rearrangements with V and J assigned. A fraction of the clones does not appear; measured against another copy, unresolved V genes explain less than half of the discrepancy, and the remainder lacks a known reason. Clone size and the V and J calls come from that table; the DNA yielded D and trimming. The sample table contains fewer than 200,000 clones; only one count was recorded for around 83% of them. The top ten clones comprise roughly 1% of the sample.

The sample belongs to a study of blood T cell repertoires in COVID-19 (dated by TCRdb to the early 2020s). About the full investigation: Collaborator samples came from the United States, Italy and Spain and covered acute and convalescent phases of COVID-19. Samples came from the ongoing ImmuneRACE study (first 160 participants) plus 1,254 subjects from 6 global collaborators. The dataset comprised deeply sampled blood TCRbeta repertoires from subjects exposed to, actively infected with, or recovered from COVID-19. The repertoires were made available in a free public database intended to serve as a resource for research on the immune response to SARS-CoV-2. The sample metadata nearly always contained a de-identified subject ID, COVID-19 status, age in years and sex. Where available, HLA class I and class II types were taken from metadata supplied by the sample provider and were not determined by assay-based typing. The prospective study material was composed of cDNA or gDNA derived from T cells, B-cell-depleted T cells, or PBMCs.

Beyond this particular receptor, the publication reports: The amount of clinical and demographic metadata varied by source and participant and was provided uncurated.

Collaborating institutions collected whole blood in K2EDTA tubes following their own protocols. For TCRbeta analysis, collaborator samples were shipped as frozen whole blood, as isolated PBMCs, or as DNA extracted from either sample type. V gives up 0 bases and J gives up 4 bases, and the segment between their germline ends measures 16 bases. Taken from the germline V gene (reference sequence), the CDR1 and CDR2 loops are GTSNPN and SVGIG. The cysteine opens and the phenylalanine closes a CDR3 of 16 amino acids. Left in the record is the CDR3 DNA by itself, 48 bases read in frame from the first base.

The sequence joins TRBV30 to TRBJ1-3; the D gene is possibly TRBD1, with 5 bases matching. The clonotype comes from a middle-aged man with acute or convalescent COVID-19. Input material: peripheral blood. The CDR3 is CAWSVGGEVGGNTIYF. The sequenced DNA: TGTGCCTGGAGTGTTGGGGGGGAAGTAGGAGGAAACACCATATATTTT.